The 20 T cell receptor beta chains in this list originate from one sample, sequenced in a study of persistence of HIV-infected CD4 T cells. The libraries were made with immunoSEQ version 4 in survey mode. Profiling relied on immunoSEQ multiplex PCR, and the TCRdb table lists in-frame clones only, not all of them. The sample yields over 30,000 clones, approximately 85% seen once. These TCRs are of unknown antigen specificity. Overlapping HIV-1 Gag 15-mer peptides at 1 ug per peptide per mL were used. CD40L/CD69 double-negative CD45RO-high memory CD4+ T cells were collected. This specimen was cultured CD4+ T cells from PBMCs, taken from a patient who received antiretroviral therapy. These receptors were collected from an adult with HIV. The donor label of this sample is uncertain.

This clone was counted a single time. This chain connects TRBV18 to TRBJ1-5; TRBD1 might be the D (5 bases). The CDR3 covers 14 residues. V lost 6 bases and J 2 bases, leaving 11 bases between the germline ends. Looked up from germline, CDR1 is KGHSH and CDR2 is LQKENI. CDR3 sequence reads: CASSQGGRNQPQHF. CDR3 nucleotides: TGTGCCAGCTCCCAGGGTGGTCGCAATCAGCCCCAGCATTTT.

A few counts support this clone. This chain links TRBV9 with TRBJ2-3; 14 bases line up with TRBD2. The V and J ends lost 0 bases and 5 bases, in that order; junction bases with no gene match: 11. In germline, CDR1 is SGDLS, CDR2 YYNGEE. This CDR3 has 19 residues. The CDR3: CASSVDPGLAGAWEDTQYF. CDR3 sequence (DNA): TGTGCCAGCAGCGTAGATCCGGGACTAGCGGGGGCTTGGGAAGATACGCAGTATTTT.

The chain uses TRBV3-1 (or the pseudogene TRBV3-2) and TRBJ2-3, with D maybe TRBD2 (5 bases). The CDR3 length is 15 residues. Germline V gives CDR1 LGHDT, CDR2 YNNKEL (reference sequence). The ends were cut back, 1 base at V and 1 base at J, with 9 bases in the middle. In DNA form, the CDR3 reads TGTGCCAGCAGCCAAGTCAGCGGTCGCACAGATACGCAGTATTTT. Translated: CASSQVSGRTDTQYF.

The chain uses TRBV6-5 and TRBJ2-5; D assignment may be TRBD1 or TRBD2 (5 bases each). The CDR3 consists of 15 residues. Looked up from germline, CDR1 is MNHEY and CDR2 is SVGAGI. V was clipped by 5 bases and J by 2 bases, with 15 bases between them. CDR3 nucleotides: TGTGCCAGCAGTCCCGGGACGTTAAAACAAGAGACCCAGTACTTC. This encodes CASSPGTLKQETQYF.

The chain recombines TRBV5-1 with TRBJ1-2; the D is unclear. This CDR3 comprises 13 residues. V lost 4 bases and J lost 2, with 9 bases in between. The germline CDR1 and CDR2 sequences are SGHRS and YFSETQ. The CDR3 DNA reads as TGCGCCAGCAGCGGGTTGTCCAACTATGGCTACACCTTC. This encodes CASSGLSNYGYTF.

The CDR3 DNA reads TGCAGTGCTAGTTCGGGGCCCCCCAGGGACAAGCAGTACTTC. Translated: CSASSGPPRDKQYF. The chain carries TRBV20-1 and TRBJ2-7, with a possible D match to TRBD1 (6 bases). Trimming removed 3 bases at V and 8 bases at J, with 20 bases between. The CDR3 runs 14 residues. From germline, CDR1 is DFQATT and CDR2 SNEGSKA (reference sequence).

The CDR3 reads CASSYGGGRGYTF. CDR3 coding DNA: TGTGCCAGCAGTTATGGCGGGGGGCGAGGCTACACCTTC. V and J are TRBV6-2 or TRBV6-3 and TRBJ1-2, with a weak D call TRBD1 (6 bases). The CDR3 contains 13 residues. The germline gives CDR1 MNHEY, CDR2 SVGEGT. The V gene lost 3 bases and the J gene lost 8 bases, with 13 bases spanning the gap.

The rearrangement uses TRBV7-3 and TRBJ1-2, with 7 bases lining up with TRBD1. There are 13 residues in the CDR3. The germline gives CDR1 SGHTA, CDR2 FQGTGA. The V segment lost 2 bases and the J segment 8 bases; nucleotides outside the gene matches: 5. The CDR3 is CASSLRRGEGYTF. Here the CDR3 DNA reads TGTGCCAGCAGCTTACGCAGGGGGGAAGGCTACACCTTC.

V usage is TRBV4-1 and J usage is TRBJ2-1; D uncertain. The CDR3 is 13 amino acids. Germline lookup yields CDR1 MGHRA and CDR2 YSYEKL. Between the trimmed V and J ends, which lost 2 bases and 4 bases, there was a span of 6 bases. CDR3 protein: CASSQRRYNEQFF. The CDR3 bases are TGCGCCAGCAGCCAACGGAGATACAATGAGCAGTTCTTC.

J is TRBJ1-2 and V is TRBV19; the D is unclear. CDR3 length: 12 residues. The V and J ends lost 10 bases and 5 bases respectively, with 14 bases between them. In germline, CDR1 is LNHDA, CDR2 SQIVND (reference sequence). CDR3 residues: CATHRPPYGYTF. The CDR3 coding sequence is TGTGCCACCCATCGGCCGCCTTATGGCTACACCTTC.

This clone was seen only a few times. This chain links TRBV2 with TRBJ1-4; TRBD1 matches 10 bases. Germline V gene lookup returns CDR1 SNHLY and CDR2 FYNNEI. Germline trimming cut 4 bases from V and 5 bases from J; bases unmatched to any gene: 4. This CDR3 region has 15 residues. The CDR3 here is CASSGGQGGNEKLFF. The CDR3 DNA follows: TGTGCCAGCAGTGGAGGACAGGGGGGAAATGAAAAACTGTTTTTT.

This rearrangement joins TRBV6-5 to TRBJ2-7; D is unresolved. Trimming cost V 5 bases and J 2 bases, with 13 bases left between them. The CDR3 runs to 14 residues. Germline CDR1 and CDR2: MNHEY and SVGAGI. CDR3 DNA sequence: TGTGCCAGCAGTCTTGAGGACGGACCCTACGAGCAGTACGTC. Amino acids: CASSLEDGPYEQYV.

The V call is TRBV5-1, the J call TRBJ2-3; D remains ambiguous. Per the germline V gene, CDR1 is SGHRS and CDR2 is YFSETQ. Between the trimmed V and J ends, which lost 1 base and 0 bases, there was a span of 12 bases. There are 16 residues in the CDR3. The CDR3 region is CASSLSGRTSTDTQYF. The CDR3 DNA follows: TGCGCCAGCAGCTTGTCCGGCAGAACTAGCACAGATACGCAGTATTTT.

The chain couples TRBV10-2 to TRBJ2-2; a possible D gene is TRBD2 (5 bases). The CDR3 runs to 13 residues. Germline-derived CDR1 and CDR2 are WSHSY and SAAADI. V was pared by 3 bases and J by 5 bases, with 7 bases between. This CDR3 is CASSEWRTGELFF. The CDR3 DNA sequence: TGCGCCAGCAGTGAATGGAGGACCGGGGAGCTGTTTTTT.

DNA of the CDR3: TGTGCCAGCTCACGAGCGATGGCCGGTACTGGAAACACCATATATTTT. Residues: CASSRAMAGTGNTIYF. The chain recombines TRBV18 with TRBJ1-3, with D unresolved. Trimming removed 4 bases at V and 2 bases at J, with 15 bases between. This CDR3 region has 16 residues. Germline-derived CDR1 and CDR2 are KGHSH and LQKENI.

The J gene is TRBJ1-4, the V gene TRBV6-6; D not certain. Trimming pared 8 bases from V and 8 bases from J, leaving 12 bases between. The CDR3 is 12 amino acids. Germline loops: CDR1 MNHNY, CDR2 SVGAGI (reference sequence). The CDR3: CASSSLGEKLFF. CDR3 sequence (DNA): TGTGCCAGCTCTTCCCTCGGGGAAAAACTGTTTTTT.

The genes are TRBV5-1 and TRBJ2-3, with D perhaps matching TRBD2 (5 bases). Trimming shortened V by 1 base and J by 0 bases, and 12 bases separated the two germline ends. CDR1 is SGHRS and CDR2 is YFSETQ in the germline V gene. The CDR3 covers 16 residues. The CDR3 protein is CASSLFKRTSTDTQYF. In nucleotides, the CDR3 is TGCGCCAGCAGCTTGTTTAAGCGGACTAGCACAGATACGCAGTATTTT.

The chain's CDR3 is CASSQLAVPGGTQYF. The CDR3 region has the DNA TGTGCCAGCAGCCAACTAGCGGTTCCGGGGGGAACCCAGTACTTC. The V and J genes are TRBV3-1 (or the pseudogene TRBV3-2) and TRBJ2-5, with 7 bases that match TRBD2. The CDR3 runs 15 residues. CDR1 and CDR2 (germline): LGHDT, YNNKEL (reference sequence). The J segment lost 8 bases and the V segment lost 2 bases, leaving 11 bases of the junction unmatched.

The chain is built from TRBV24-1 and TRBJ2-3; 9 bases line up with TRBD1. The V gene's germline CDR1 is KGHDR and CDR2 SFDVKD. J was trimmed by 6 bases and V by 4 bases; bases with no gene match: 13. CDR3 length: 17 residues. The CDR3 coding sequence is TGTGCCACCAGTGAGGATACAGGGGGCGCGGGTTCGGATACGCAGTATTTT. It specifies CATSEDTGGAGSDTQYF.

This chain connects TRBV10-3 to TRBJ1-5; D is unclear. This CDR3 contains 14 residues. Germline V gene sequence: CDR1 ENHRY, CDR2 SYGVKD. The V end lost 4 bases, the J end lost 4 bases, and 11 bases lay between the germline ends. The CDR3 sequence is CAISAEGGNQPQHF. The CDR3 DNA follows: TGTGCCATCAGTGCAGAGGGAGGAAATCAGCCCCAGCATTTT.